These 16 T cell receptor beta chains were all obtained from the same sample, sequenced in a study of blood T cell repertoires in COVID-19. Repertoires were generated with immunoSEQ multiplex PCR, while TCRdb's copy carries only in-frame clones and drops some. There are under 50,000 clones in the sample; over 85% occur only once, and around a fifth lies in the top ten. What was sequenced was peripheral blood. The source is a man in his 70s with active COVID-19.

CDR3 residues: CASSQNSGDTDTQYF. As DNA, the CDR3 is TGTGCCAGCTCACAGAATAGCGGGGATACAGATACGCAGTATTTT. The J gene is TRBJ2-3, the V gene TRBV18; 8 nucleotides align to TRBD2. Germline CDR1 is KGHSH and CDR2 is LQKENI. Germline trimming cut 4 bases from V and 3 bases from J; bases unmatched to any gene: 6. The CDR3 sequence is 15 residues long.

This clone was counted a single time. The V and J genes are TRBV12-3 or TRBV12-4 and TRBJ2-7; no firm D call. The CDR3 contains 12 residues. The ends were cut back, 5 bases at V and 6 bases at J, with 11 bases in the middle. The CDR3 loop reads CASSPGSGEQYF. CDR3 DNA: TGTGCCAGCAGTCCGGGTTCCGGCGAGCAGTACTTC.

The chain links TRBV3-1 (or the pseudogene TRBV3-2) to TRBJ2-7, with 13 bases identical to TRBD2. CDR1 and CDR2 (germline): LGHDT, YNNKEL (reference sequence). The V gene end was trimmed by 4 bases and the J gene end by 3 bases; junction bases not matched to a gene: 3. The CDR3 runs to 15 residues. Written as DNA, the CDR3 is TGTGCCAGCAGCCGTGGACTAGCGGGAGACTACGAGCAGTACTTC. This translates into CASSRGLAGDYEQYF.

This clone has a single count. This chain uses TRBV6-2 or TRBV6-3 with TRBJ2-3, with D hard to call. The V gene lost 0 bases and the J gene lost 2 bases, with 6 bases spanning the gap. From germline, CDR1 is MNHEY and CDR2 SVGEGT. This CDR3 region has 14 residues. The CDR3 loop is CASSYSAVTDTQYF. The CDR3 nucleotides are TGTGCCAGCAGTTACTCGGCAGTCACAGATACGCAGTATTTT.

The chain recombines TRBV3-1 (or the pseudogene TRBV3-2) with TRBJ2-1, with D tentatively TRBD1 (6 bases). There are 12 residues in the CDR3. In germline, CDR1 is LGHDT, CDR2 YNNKEL (reference sequence). The V gene lost 6 bases and the J gene lost 10 bases, with 13 bases spanning the gap. In DNA, the CDR3 is TGTGCCAGCAGGGCTAGGGGGTGGGAGCAGTTCTTC. Translated: CASRARGWEQFF.

The CDR3: CASSVLGTSGTNEQFF. The DNA for the CDR3 is TGTGCCAGCAGTGTGTTAGGGACTAGCGGGACGAATGAGCAGTTCTTC. This chain connects TRBV2 to TRBJ2-1, with TRBD2 matching over 13 bases. Trimming removed 4 bases from V and 7 bases from J; junction bases left unmatched: 7. This CDR3 contains 16 residues. Germline V gives CDR1 SNHLY, CDR2 FYNNEI.

The chain combines TRBV10-3 with TRBJ2-2; D remains ambiguous. Germline V gene sequence: CDR1 ENHRY, CDR2 SYGVKD. Trimming pared 8 bases from V and 2 bases from J, leaving 9 bases between. This CDR3 has 13 residues. As DNA, the CDR3 is TGTGCCATCTCCAGGTCAAACACCGGGGAGCTGTTTTTT. Translating gives CAISRSNTGELFF.

The J gene is TRBJ1-2, the V gene TRBV11-2, with a weak D call TRBD1 (5 bases). Germline-derived CDR1 and CDR2 are SGHAT and FQNNGV. V was shortened by 7 bases and J by 8 bases, with 11 bases between the two germline ends. This CDR3 has 11 amino acids. CDR3 sequence reads: CASTTGRGYTF. As DNA, the CDR3 is TGTGCCAGCACTACAGGAAGGGGCTACACCTTC.

The V call is TRBV3-1 (or the pseudogene TRBV3-2), the J call TRBJ2-7, with D possibly TRBD2 on 5 matching bases. CDR3 length equals 15 residues. The V gene's germline CDR1 is LGHDT and CDR2 YNNKEL (reference sequence). The V and J ends lost 1 base and 2 bases respectively, with 12 bases between them. DNA of the CDR3: TGTGCCAGCAGCCAAGCAAGCGGTTTTACCTACGAGCAGTACTTC. Translating gives CASSQASGFTYEQYF.

A few counts support this clone. The gene calls are TRBV7-9 and TRBJ1-3, with D possibly being TRBD1 (5 bases). The germline V and J ends were trimmed by 5 bases and 0 bases, with 14 bases remaining between them. Germline V gene lookup returns CDR1 SEHNR and CDR2 FQNEAQ (reference sequence). The CDR3 sequence is 16 residues long. The CDR3 reads CASSPPAGGSGNTIYF. The CDR3, as DNA: TGTGCCAGCAGCCCTCCGGCCGGGGGCTCTGGAAACACCATATATTTT.

J is TRBJ2-1 and V is TRBV6-6; 8 nucleotides match TRBD2. This CDR3 spans 14 amino acids. V lost 2 bases and J lost 6; bases outside the gene matches: 3. CDR1 and CDR2 from the germline V gene are MNHNY and SVGAGI (reference sequence). This CDR3 is CASSYGTRTNEQFF. The CDR3, as DNA: TGTGCCAGCAGTTACGGGACTAGGACCAATGAGCAGTTCTTC.

The chain is built from TRBV28 and TRBJ2-7, with 12 bases fitting TRBD2. With 8 bases clipped from V and 1 base from J, the junction kept 3 bases outside the gene matches. In germline, CDR1 is MDHEN, CDR2 SYDVKM. The CDR3 is 14 residues long. This CDR3 reads CASGLAGYSYEQYF. Here the CDR3 DNA reads TGTGCCAGCGGACTAGCGGGGTATTCCTACGAGCAGTACTTC.

The J gene is TRBJ2-1, the V gene TRBV27; 12 bases line up with TRBD2. In germline, CDR1 is MNHEY, CDR2 SMNVEV (reference sequence). The CDR3 consists of 15 residues. V dropped 7 bases and J dropped 7; count of bases not matched to a gene: 8. CDR3 in DNA: TGTGCCAGCAATAAAAGACTAGCGGGAGTGAATGAGCAGTTCTTC. The encoded protein is CASNKRLAGVNEQFF.

V is TRBV4-2 and J is TRBJ2-5; 11 bases map to TRBD2. The CDR3 totals 13 residues. The germline gives CDR1 LGHNA, CDR2 YNFKEQ. Trimming at V came to 8 bases and at J to 1 base, leaving 0 bases not matched to a gene. In nucleotides, the CDR3 is TGTGCCAGCGGACTAGCGGGCCAAGAGACCCAGTACTTC. Protein: CASGLAGQETQYF.

The chain employs TRBV5-4 and TRBJ2-5; D may be TRBD2 (5 bases). Germline V gene sequence: CDR1 SGHNT, CDR2 YYREEE (reference sequence). This CDR3 spans 16 amino acids. V was shortened by 4 bases and J by 0 bases, with 16 bases between the two germline ends. DNA for the CDR3: TGTGCCAGCAGCCTCGGGGTCTACAGAGACCAAGAGACCCAGTACTTC. This codes for CASSLGVYRDQETQYF.

This clone came up once. J is TRBJ2-7 and V is TRBV5-1; TRBD2 aligns across 8 bases. CDR3 size: 15 residues. Trimming at V came to 1 base and at J to 0 bases, leaving 3 bases not matched to a gene. CDR1 SGHRS and CDR2 YFSETQ come from the germline V gene. For the CDR3, the DNA is TGCGCCAGCAGCTTGCTAGCGGGTGTCTCCTACGAGCAGTACTTC. Residues: CASSLLAGVSYEQYF. Complete variable domain (other parts from reference TRBV5-1 and TRBJ2-7): KAGVTQTPRYLIKTRGQQVTLSCSPISGHRSVSWYQQTPGQGLQFLFEYFSETQRNKGNFPGRFSGRQFSNSRSEMNVSTLELGDSALYLCASSLLAGVSYEQYFGPGTRLTVT.